Listed below are T cell receptor beta chains from one sample, sequenced in a study of early T cells in non-severe SARS-CoV-2 infection. TCRdb analysed the 5' RACE reads with MiXCR anew, one entry per CDR3 protein. The data show some 61,000 distinct CDR3 sequences, with over 7% seen just once and around 21% held by the top ten. Sequenced: whole blood. The receptors come from an adult who was a healthcare worker with PCR-confirmed SARS-CoV-2 infection or an uninfected control (not recorded which). Both conserved end residues are part of each CDR3. The D gene is left open where the match is weak. Where a row states a size, it is once, few, many or the class of an expanded clone; other rows omit it.

NA	TRBV29-1	NA	TRBJ1-2	TGCAGCGTTGGTCCCTTGGGAGATGGCTATGGCTACACCTTC	CSVGPLGDGYGYTF
many	TRBV6-2/TRBV6-3	TRBD1	TRBJ2-2	TGTGCCAGCAGTTATCGGTCAGGGGGCACCGGGGAGCTGTTTTTT	CASSYRSGGTGELFF
many	TRBV3-1	NA	TRBJ1-6	TGTGCCAGCAGCCAAGTTCGGACTCTCGGCCCCGGAGTAACACCCCTCCACTTT	CASSQVRTLGPGVTPLHF
NA	TRBV5-1	TRBD1	TRBJ1-1	TGCGCCAGCAGCCAAGGGACAGTCGGAACTGAAGCTTTCTTT	CASSQGTVGTEAFF
NA	TRBV18	TRBD2	TRBJ2-3	TGTGCCAGCTCACCACCTAGCGGGGGGGCGACGGATACGCAGTATTTT	CASSPPSGGATDTQYF
NA	TRBV3-1	NA	TRBJ1-5	TGTGCCAGCAGCCTGGGGACTGATCAGCCCCAGCATTTT	CASSLGTDQPQHF
many	TRBV7-9	NA	TRBJ2-1	TGTGCCAGCGCTCCCGAAGATGAGCAGTTCTTC	CASAPEDEQFF
many	TRBV6-5	NA	TRBJ2-1	TGTGCCAGCAGAACCGGGAGTATCGAGCAGTTCTTC	CASRTGSIEQFF
many	TRBV3-1	NA	TRBJ1-2	TGTGCCAGCAGCCATTCCCAGGGCTATGGCTACACCTTC	CASSHSQGYGYTF
NA	TRBV9	NA	TRBJ2-2	TGTGCCAGCAGTAGAGGACGGGACCTTACCGGGGAGCTGTTTTTT	CASSRGRDLTGELFF
many	TRBV5-4	NA	TRBJ1-2	TGTGCCAGCACCGTGAGGGGGGGGAATGGCTACACCTTC	CASTVRGGNGYTF
many	TRBV25-1	NA	TRBJ2-7	TGTGCCAGCAGTGATAGTGCCCCCGCGGACGAGCAGTACTTC	CASSDSAPADEQYF
few	TRBV4-1	NA	TRBJ2-3	TGCGCCAGCAGCCCGAACACAGATACGCAGTATTTT	CASSPNTDTQYF
few	TRBV3-1	TRBD1	TRBJ1-1	TGTGCCAGCAGCACCGGGACAGCCATTAAAGCTTTCTTT	CASSTGTAIKAFF
NA	TRBV20-1	TRBD1	TRBJ1-2	TGCAGTGCTGGCCGGGACAGGGCCAGTTATGGCTACACCTTC	CSAGRDRASYGYTF
NA	TRBV11-3	TRBD1	TRBJ2-3	TGTGCCAGCAGCGGCAGACAGGGAACAGATACGCAGTATTTT	CASSGRQGTDTQYF
many	TRBV7-9	NA	TRBJ1-4	TGTGCCAGCAGCCAGGACGGACCTAATGAAAAACTGTTTTTT	CASSQDGPNEKLFF
few	TRBV10-3	NA	TRBJ2-3	TGTGCCATCAGTGAGTCCTTTCGGGCGACGCAGTATTTT	CAISESFRATQYF
many	TRBV7-9	NA	TRBJ2-7	TGTGCCAGCAGCTTAAGGGGAGCCTACGAGCAGTACTTC	CASSLRGAYEQYF
few	TRBV7-7	NA	TRBJ2-1	TGTGCCAGCAGCTTAAGGGGGGACAATGAGCAGTTCTTC	CASSLRGDNEQFF
NA	TRBV5-4	NA	TRBJ2-2	TGTGCCAGCAGTCGACGGGACGGACGCAAGAGGGGGGAGCTGTTTTTT	CASSRRDGRKRGELFF
NA	TRBV13	NA	TRBJ2-7	TGTGCCAGCAGCTTAGGAGCGGACTCTAGGGAGCAGTACTTC	CASSLGADSREQYF
NA	TRBV30	NA	TRBJ1-2	TGTGCCTGGCTTTTTAGTTACGGCTACACCTTC	CAWLFSYGYTF
few	TRBV2	NA	TRBJ2-7	TGTGCCAGCAGTGAAGGGCTAACCTCCTACGAGCAGTACTTC	CASSEGLTSYEQYF
NA	TRBV7-9	NA	TRBJ1-2	TGTGCCAGCAGCTTATGGGAGGGGATTCAAGGCTACACCTTC	CASSLWEGIQGYTF
few	TRBV2	NA	TRBJ2-5	TGTGCCAGCAGTGATGGCAGGGAACAAGAGACCCAGTACTTC	CASSDGREQETQYF
many	TRBV2	NA	TRBJ2-4	TGTGCCAGCAGTGAAAACAGGGACATTCAGTACTTC	CASSENRDIQYF
few	TRBV7-8	TRBD2	TRBJ2-7	TGTGCCAGCAGCCCCGGGACTAGCGGGTACGAGCAGTACTTC	CASSPGTSGYEQYF
NA	TRBV12-3/TRBV12-4	NA	TRBJ1-6	TGTGCCAGCAGTCTAGGCTGGGGGGCGCGTTCACCCCTCCACTTT	CASSLGWGARSPLHF
many	TRBV2	NA	TRBJ2-7	TGTGCCAGCAGTGTGGAAAGCTACGAGCAGTACTTC	CASSVESYEQYF
many	TRBV7-9	NA	TRBJ2-3	TGTGCCAGTTATGACACGGGGCGGCTAGATACGCAGTATTTT	CASYDTGRLDTQYF
NA	TRBV19	NA	TRBJ2-2	TGTGCCAGTCTCCCTGGGCAGGTGAACACCGGGGAGCTGTTTTTT	CASLPGQVNTGELFF
few	TRBV7-8	NA	TRBJ1-1	TGTGCCAGCAGCTTAGAGTTGATAGTGAACACTGAAGCTTTCTTT	CASSLELIVNTEAFF
few	TRBV18	NA	TRBJ1-1	TGTGCCAGCTCACCACTGGGGTCCAACACTGAAGCTTTCTTT	CASSPLGSNTEAFF
NA	TRBV14	NA	TRBJ1-1	TGTGCCAGCAGCCGATCCCTGACAAGGAACACTGAAGCTTTCTTT	CASSRSLTRNTEAFF
many	TRBV10-3	NA	TRBJ2-3	TGTGCCATCAGTGCCGGGACACTTTACTCAGATACGCAGTATTTT	CAISAGTLYSDTQYF
many	TRBV9	TRBD1	TRBJ2-1	TGTGCCAGCAGCGTGGGGACAGTCCCTAATGAGCAGTTCTTC	CASSVGTVPNEQFF
NA	TRBV30	TRBD1	TRBJ2-7	TGTGCCTCAAAGAGGGGACAGGGCATCCACGAGCAGTACTTC	CASKRGQGIHEQYF
many	TRBV12-3/TRBV12-4	NA	TRBJ1-3	TGTGCCAGCACCCCCGGGACACCTGGAAACACCATATATTTT	CASTPGTPGNTIYF
many	TRBV29-1	NA	TRBJ1-4	TGCAGCGTTGGCAGGAGGGATGAAAAACTGTTTTTT	CSVGRRDEKLFF
NA	TRBV7-9	NA	TRBJ2-1	TGTGCCAGCAGAGGGGTGGGCGAGCAGTTCTTC	CASRGVGEQFF
few	TRBV5-1	TRBD1	TRBJ1-1	TGCGCCAGCAGCTCGGGACAGGGGACTGAAGCTTTCTTT	CASSSGQGTEAFF
NA	TRBV2	NA	TRBJ1-2	TGTGCCAGCAGTACCGGGACCCCCCTAACTAACTATGGCTACACCTTC	CASSTGTPLTNYGYTF
few	TRBV19	TRBD2	TRBJ2-3	TGTGCCAGTAGCCAGAACAGCGGGGGGCACACAGATACGCAGTATTTT	CASSQNSGGHTDTQYF
many	TRBV30	NA	TRBJ1-3	TGTGCCTGGAGGGGGCAGGGCCCTGGAAACACCATATATTTT	CAWRGQGPGNTIYF
NA	TRBV2	NA	TRBJ1-1	TGTGCCAGCAGTGTATTGGGGGGGAACACTGAAGCTTTCTTT	CASSVLGGNTEAFF
many	TRBV27	TRBD1	TRBJ1-2	TGTGCCAGCCTGGGAGGGGACAGTGCAAACTATGGCTACACCTTC	CASLGGDSANYGYTF
many	TRBV12-3/TRBV12-4	NA	TRBJ1-1	TGTGCCAGTCGAGGGACTGAAGCTTTCTTT	CASRGTEAFF
few	TRBV3-1	NA	TRBJ1-2	TGTGCCAGCAGCCAAGCTTGGGGCCAGACCCTCTATGGCTACACCTTC	CASSQAWGQTLYGYTF
few	TRBV18	NA	TRBJ1-4	TGTGCCAGCAAAGGCACAGGCCGGGAAAAACTGTTTTTT	CASKGTGREKLFF
few	TRBV5-4	TRBD1	TRBJ2-1	TGTGCCAGCAGCAGAACAGGGGCTGGAAAACTGGGCAATGAGCAGTTCTTC	CASSRTGAGKLGNEQFF
NA	TRBV5-1	NA	TRBJ2-1	TGCGCCAGCAGCTTGAGGGACAGCGGGCGGGATGAGCAGTTCTTC	CASSLRDSGRDEQFF
NA	TRBV7-9	NA	TRBJ2-5	TGTGCCAGCAGCCCCGAAGGGGGGTTGGAGACCCAGTACTTC	CASSPEGGLETQYF
few	TRBV27	NA	TRBJ2-3	TGTGCCAGCAGTTTAAAATCTAGCACAGATACGCAGTATTTT	CASSLKSSTDTQYF
many	TRBV7-8	TRBD2	TRBJ2-2	TGTGCCAGCATCCTAGAACACGGGGGGTTGAACACCGGGGAGCTGTTTTTT	CASILEHGGLNTGELFF